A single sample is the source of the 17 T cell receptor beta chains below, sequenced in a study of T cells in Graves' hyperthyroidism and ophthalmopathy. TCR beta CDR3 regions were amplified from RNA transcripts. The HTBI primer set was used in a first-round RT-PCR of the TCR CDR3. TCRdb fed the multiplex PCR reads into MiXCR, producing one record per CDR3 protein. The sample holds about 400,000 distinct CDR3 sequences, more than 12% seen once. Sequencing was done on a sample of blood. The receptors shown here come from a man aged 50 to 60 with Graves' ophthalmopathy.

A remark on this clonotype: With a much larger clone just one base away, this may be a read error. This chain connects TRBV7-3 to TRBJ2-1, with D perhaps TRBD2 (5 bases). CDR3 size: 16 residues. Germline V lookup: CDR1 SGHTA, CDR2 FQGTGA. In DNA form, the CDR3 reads TGTGCCAGCAGCACGATAGCGCCGAGCTCCTACAATGGGCAGTTCTTC. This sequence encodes CASSTIAPSSYNGQFF.

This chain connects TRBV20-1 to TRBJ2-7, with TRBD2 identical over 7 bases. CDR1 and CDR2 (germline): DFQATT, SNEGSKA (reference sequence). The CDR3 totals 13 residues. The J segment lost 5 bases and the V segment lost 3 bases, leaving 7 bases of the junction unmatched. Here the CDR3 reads CSARSGIYDEQYF. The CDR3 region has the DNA TGCAGTGCTAGGAGCGGGATCTACGACGAGCAGTACTTC.

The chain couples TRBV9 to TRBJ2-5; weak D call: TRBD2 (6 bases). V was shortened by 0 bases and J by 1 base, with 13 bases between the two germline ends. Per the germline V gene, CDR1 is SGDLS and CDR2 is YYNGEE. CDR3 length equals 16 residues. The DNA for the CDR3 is TGTGCCAGCAGCGTAGGGCAGGGAGGCCTCCAAGAGACCCAGTACTTC. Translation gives CASSVGQGGLQETQYF.

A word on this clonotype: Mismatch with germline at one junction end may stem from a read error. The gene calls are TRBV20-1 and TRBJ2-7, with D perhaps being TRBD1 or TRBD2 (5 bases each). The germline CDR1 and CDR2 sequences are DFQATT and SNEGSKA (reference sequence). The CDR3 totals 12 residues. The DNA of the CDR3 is TGCAGTGCCACCGAGGGGAGCTACGAGCAGTGCTTC. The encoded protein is CSATEGSYEQCF.

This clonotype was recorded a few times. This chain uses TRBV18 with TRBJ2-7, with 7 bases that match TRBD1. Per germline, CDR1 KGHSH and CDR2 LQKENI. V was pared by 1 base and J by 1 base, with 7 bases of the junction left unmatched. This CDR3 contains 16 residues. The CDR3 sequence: CASSPHGDSASYEQYF. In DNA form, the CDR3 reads TGTGCCAGCTCACCACACGGGGACAGCGCTTCCTACGAGCAGTACTTC.

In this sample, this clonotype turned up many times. The CDR3 DNA is TGCAGTGCTACCAGCGCCTCCTACAATGAGCAGTTCTTC. Encoded protein: CSATSASYNEQFF. The V call is TRBV20-1, the J call TRBJ2-1; the D is unclear. The V and J ends lost 4 bases and 0 bases respectively, with 7 bases between them. CDR3 size: 13 residues. Germline CDR1 reads DFQATT; CDR2 reads SNEGSKA (reference sequence).

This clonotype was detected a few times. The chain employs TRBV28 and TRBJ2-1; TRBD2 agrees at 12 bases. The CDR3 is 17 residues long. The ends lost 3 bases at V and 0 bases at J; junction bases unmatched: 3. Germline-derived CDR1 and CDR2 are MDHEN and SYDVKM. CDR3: CASSLSLAGGSYNEQFF. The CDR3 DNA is TGTGCCAGCAGTTTGTCACTAGCGGGGGGCTCCTACAATGAGCAGTTCTTC.

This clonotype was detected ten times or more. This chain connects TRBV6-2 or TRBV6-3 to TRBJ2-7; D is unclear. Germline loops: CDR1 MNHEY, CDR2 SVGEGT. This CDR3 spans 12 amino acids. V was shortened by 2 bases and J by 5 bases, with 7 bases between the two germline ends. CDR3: CASSYGSNEQYF. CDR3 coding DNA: TGTGCCAGCAGTTACGGATCTAACGAGCAGTACTTC.

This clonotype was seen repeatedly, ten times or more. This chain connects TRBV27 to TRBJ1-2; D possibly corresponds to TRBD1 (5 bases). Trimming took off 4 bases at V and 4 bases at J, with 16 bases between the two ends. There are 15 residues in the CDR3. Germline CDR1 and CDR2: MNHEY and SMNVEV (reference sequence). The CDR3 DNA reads TGTGCCAGCAGTTACGGCAGGGCGCCGGGCTATGGCTACACCTTC. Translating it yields CASSYGRAPGYGYTF.

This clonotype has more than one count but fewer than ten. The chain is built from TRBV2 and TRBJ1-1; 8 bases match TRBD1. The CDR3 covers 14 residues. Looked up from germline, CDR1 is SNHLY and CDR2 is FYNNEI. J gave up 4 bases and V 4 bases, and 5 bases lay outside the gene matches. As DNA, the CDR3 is TGTGCCAGCAGTGCACAGGGGGAGGGCACTGAAGCTTTCTTT. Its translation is CASSAQGEGTEAFF.

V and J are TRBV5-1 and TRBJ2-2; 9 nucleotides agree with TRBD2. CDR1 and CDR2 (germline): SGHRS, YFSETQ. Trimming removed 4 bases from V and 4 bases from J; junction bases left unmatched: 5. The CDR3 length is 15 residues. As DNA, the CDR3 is TGCGCCAGCAGCCAAGGGACTAGCCGCACCGGGGAGCTGTTTTTT. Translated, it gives CASSQGTSRTGELFF.

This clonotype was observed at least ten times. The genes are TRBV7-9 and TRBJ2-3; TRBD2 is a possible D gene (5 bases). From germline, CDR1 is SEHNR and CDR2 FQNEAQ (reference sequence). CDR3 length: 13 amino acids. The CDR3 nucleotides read TGTGTCAGTGGACGGACTAGCACAGATACGCAGTATTTT. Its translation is CVSGRTSTDTQYF.

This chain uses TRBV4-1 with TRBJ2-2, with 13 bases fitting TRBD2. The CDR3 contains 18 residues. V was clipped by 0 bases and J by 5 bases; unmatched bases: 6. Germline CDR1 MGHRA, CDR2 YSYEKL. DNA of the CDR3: TGCGCCAGCAGCCAAGAATGGGGACTAGCGGGACTGACCGGGGAGCTGTTTTTT. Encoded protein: CASSQEWGLAGLTGELFF.

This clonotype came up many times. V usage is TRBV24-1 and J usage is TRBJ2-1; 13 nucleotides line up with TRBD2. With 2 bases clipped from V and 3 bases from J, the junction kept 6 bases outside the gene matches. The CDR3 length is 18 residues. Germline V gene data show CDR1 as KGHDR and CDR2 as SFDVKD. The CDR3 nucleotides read TGTGCCACCAGTGATTCGGGACTAGCGGGACCTGTCTACAATGAGCAGTTCTTC. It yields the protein CATSDSGLAGPVYNEQFF.

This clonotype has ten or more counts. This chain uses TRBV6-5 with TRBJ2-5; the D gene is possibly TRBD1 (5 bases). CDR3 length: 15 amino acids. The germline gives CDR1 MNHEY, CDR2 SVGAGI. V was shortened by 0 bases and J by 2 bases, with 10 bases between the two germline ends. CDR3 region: CASSYSQGNQETQYF. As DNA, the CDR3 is TGTGCCAGCAGTTACTCGCAGGGTAATCAAGAGACCCAGTACTTC.

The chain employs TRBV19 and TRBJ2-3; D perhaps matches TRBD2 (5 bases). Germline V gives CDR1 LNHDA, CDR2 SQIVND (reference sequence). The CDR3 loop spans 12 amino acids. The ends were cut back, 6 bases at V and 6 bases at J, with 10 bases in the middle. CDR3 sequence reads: CASSTGWDTQYF. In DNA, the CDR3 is TGTGCCAGTAGCACGGGGTGGGATACGCAGTATTTT.

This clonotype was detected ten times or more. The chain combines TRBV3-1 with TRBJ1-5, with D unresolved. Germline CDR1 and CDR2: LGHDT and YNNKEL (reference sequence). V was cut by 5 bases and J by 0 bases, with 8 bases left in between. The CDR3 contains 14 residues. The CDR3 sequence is CASSSAGSNQPQHF. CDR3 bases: TGTGCCAGCAGCTCCGCGGGTAGCAATCAGCCCCAGCATTTT.